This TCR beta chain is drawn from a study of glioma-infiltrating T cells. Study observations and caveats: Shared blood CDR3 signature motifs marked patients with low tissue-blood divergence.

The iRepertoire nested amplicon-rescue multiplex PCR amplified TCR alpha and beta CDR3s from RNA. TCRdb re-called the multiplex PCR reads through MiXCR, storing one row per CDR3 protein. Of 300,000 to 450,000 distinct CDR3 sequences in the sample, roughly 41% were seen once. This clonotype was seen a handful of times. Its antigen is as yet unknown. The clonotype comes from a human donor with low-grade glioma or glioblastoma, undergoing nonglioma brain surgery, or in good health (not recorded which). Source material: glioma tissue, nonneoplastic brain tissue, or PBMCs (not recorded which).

The CDR3 bases are TGCGCCAGCAGCCAAGATCTGGCGGGGGCCAATGAGCAGTTCTTC. It yields the protein CASSQDLAGANEQFF. The genes are TRBV4-3 and TRBJ2-1, with D possibly TRBD2 on 7 matching bases. CDR3 length: 15 residues. Germline values: CDR1 LGHNA, CDR2 YSLEER. The ends were cut back, 0 bases at V and 6 bases at J, with 12 bases in the middle.